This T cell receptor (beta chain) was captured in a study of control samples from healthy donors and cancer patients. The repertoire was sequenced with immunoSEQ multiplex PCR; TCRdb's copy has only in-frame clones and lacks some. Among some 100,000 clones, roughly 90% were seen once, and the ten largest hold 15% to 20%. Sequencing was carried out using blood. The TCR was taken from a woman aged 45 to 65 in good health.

DNA for the CDR3: TGTGCCAGCAGCGCGGGCGGACCAGACTACGAGCAGTACGTC. Translating gives CASSAGGPDYEQYV. The chain couples TRBV21-1 to TRBJ2-7; the table's D call, TRBD2, was not checked against the DNA. TRBV21-1 is an annotated pseudogene. The CDR3 loop spans 14 amino acids.